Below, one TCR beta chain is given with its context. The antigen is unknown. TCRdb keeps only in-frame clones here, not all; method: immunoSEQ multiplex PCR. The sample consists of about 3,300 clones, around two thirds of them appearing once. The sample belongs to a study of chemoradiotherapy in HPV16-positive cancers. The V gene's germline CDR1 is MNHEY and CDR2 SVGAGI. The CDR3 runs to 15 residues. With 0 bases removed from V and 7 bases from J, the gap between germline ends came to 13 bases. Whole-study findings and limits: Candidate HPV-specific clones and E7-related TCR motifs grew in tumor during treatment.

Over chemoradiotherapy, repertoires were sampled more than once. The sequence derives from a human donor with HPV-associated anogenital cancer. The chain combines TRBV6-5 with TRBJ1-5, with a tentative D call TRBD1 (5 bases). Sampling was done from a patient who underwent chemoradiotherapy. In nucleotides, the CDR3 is TGTGCCAGCAGTTACTCGAAAGGGCAGGGACAGCCCCAGCATTTT. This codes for CASSYSKGQGQPQHF.